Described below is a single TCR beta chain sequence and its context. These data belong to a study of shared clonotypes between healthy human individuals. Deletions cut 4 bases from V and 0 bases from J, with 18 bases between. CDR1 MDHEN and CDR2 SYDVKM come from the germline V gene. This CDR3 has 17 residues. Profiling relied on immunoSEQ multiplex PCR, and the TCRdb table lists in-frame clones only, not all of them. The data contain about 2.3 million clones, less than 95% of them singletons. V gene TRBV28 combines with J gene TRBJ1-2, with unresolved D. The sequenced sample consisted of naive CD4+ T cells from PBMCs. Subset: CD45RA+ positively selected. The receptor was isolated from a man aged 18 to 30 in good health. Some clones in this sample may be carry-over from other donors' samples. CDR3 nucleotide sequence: TGTGCCAGCAGTTCCCTCTCAGGCCCGTCCACTAACTATGGCTACACCTTC. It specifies CASSSLSGPSTNYGYTF.